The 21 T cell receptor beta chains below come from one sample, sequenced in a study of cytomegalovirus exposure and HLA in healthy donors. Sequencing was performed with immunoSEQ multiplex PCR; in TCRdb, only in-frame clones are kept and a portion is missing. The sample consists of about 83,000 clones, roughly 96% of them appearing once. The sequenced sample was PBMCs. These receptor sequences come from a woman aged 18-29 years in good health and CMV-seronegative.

CDR3 nucleotides: TGTGCTAGTGGTCTCCGCCGGGGGAGCGGGAGGCAGTCATACTACAATGAGCAGTTCTTC. Its translation: CASGLRRGSGRQSYYNEQFF. The V gene is TRBV12-5, the J gene TRBJ2-1; 9 bases match TRBD2. The CDR3 consists of 20 residues. The germline V gene encodes CDR1 LGHNT and CDR2 FRNRAP. V lost 5 bases, J lost 3 bases, and 20 bases stayed unmatched. Full variable domain (remainder filled in from reference TRBV12-5 and TRBJ2-1): DARVTQTPRHKVTEMGQEVTMRCQPILGHNTVFWYRQTMMQGLELLAYFRNRAPLDDSGMPKDRFSAEMPDATLATLKIQPSEPRDSAVYFCASGLRRGSGRQSYYNEQFFGPGTRLTVL.

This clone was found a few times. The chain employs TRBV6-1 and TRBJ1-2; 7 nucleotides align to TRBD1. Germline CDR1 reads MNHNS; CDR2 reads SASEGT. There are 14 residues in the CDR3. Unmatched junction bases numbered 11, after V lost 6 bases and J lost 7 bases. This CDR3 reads CASRSTGVKGGYTF. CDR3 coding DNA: TGTGCCAGCAGAAGTACAGGGGTTAAAGGTGGCTACACCTTC.

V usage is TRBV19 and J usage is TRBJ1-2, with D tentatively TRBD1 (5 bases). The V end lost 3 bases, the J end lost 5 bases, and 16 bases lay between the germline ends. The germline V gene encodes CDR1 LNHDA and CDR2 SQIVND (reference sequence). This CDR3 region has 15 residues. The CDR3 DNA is TGTGCCAGTAGTATCCCGAACGGGCAGGGATATGGCTACACCTTC. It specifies CASSIPNGQGYGYTF.

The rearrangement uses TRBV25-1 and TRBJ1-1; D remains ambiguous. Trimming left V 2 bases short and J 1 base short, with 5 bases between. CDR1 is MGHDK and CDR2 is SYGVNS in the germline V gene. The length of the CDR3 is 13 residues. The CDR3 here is CASSEERNTEAFF. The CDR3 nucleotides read TGTGCCAGCAGTGAAGAGCGGAACACTGAAGCTTTCTTT. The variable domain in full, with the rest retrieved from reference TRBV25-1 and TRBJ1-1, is EADIYQTPRYLVIGTGKKITLECSQTMGHDKMYWYQQDPGMELHLIHYSYGVNSTEKGDLSSESTVSRIRTEHFPLTLESARPSHTSQYLCASSEERNTEAFFGQGTRLTVV.

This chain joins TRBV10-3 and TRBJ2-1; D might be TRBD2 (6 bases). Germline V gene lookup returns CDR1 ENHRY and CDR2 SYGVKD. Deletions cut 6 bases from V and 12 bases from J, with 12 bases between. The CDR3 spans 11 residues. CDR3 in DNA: TGTGCCATCAGCAGTCCGGAGGGGCAGTTCTTC. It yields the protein CAISSPEGQFF.

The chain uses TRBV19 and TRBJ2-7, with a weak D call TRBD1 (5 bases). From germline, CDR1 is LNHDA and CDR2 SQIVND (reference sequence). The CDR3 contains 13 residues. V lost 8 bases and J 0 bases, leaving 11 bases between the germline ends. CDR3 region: CASGTGSSYEQYF. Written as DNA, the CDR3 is TGTGCCAGTGGAACAGGCAGCTCCTACGAGCAGTACTTC.

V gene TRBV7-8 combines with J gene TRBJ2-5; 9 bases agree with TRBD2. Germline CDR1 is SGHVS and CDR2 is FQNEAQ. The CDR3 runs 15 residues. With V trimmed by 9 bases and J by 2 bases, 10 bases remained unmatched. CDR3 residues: CASRGGAGGQETQYF. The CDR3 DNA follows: TGTGCCAGTCGAGGGGGTGCGGGAGGGCAAGAGACCCAGTACTTC. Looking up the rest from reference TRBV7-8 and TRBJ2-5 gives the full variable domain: GAGVSQSPRYKVAKRGQDVALRCDPISGHVSLFWYQQALGQGPEFLTYFQNEAQLDKSGLPSDRFFAERPEGSVSTLKIQRTQQEDSAVYLCASRGGAGGQETQYFGPGTRLLVL.

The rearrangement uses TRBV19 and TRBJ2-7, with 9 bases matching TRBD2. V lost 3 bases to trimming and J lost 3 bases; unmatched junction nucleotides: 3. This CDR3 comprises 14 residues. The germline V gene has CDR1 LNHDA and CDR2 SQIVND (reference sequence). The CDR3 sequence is CASSIGSGSYEQYF. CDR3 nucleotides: TGTGCCAGTAGTATTGGTAGCGGGAGCTACGAGCAGTACTTC.

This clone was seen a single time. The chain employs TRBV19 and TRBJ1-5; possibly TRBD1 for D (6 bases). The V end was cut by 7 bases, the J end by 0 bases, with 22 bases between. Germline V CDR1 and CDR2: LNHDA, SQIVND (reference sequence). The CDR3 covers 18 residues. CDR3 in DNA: TGTGCCAGTACCGCCGGCGGACAGAGAACCTATAGCAATCAGCCCCAGCATTTT. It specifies CASTAGGQRTYSNQPQHF.

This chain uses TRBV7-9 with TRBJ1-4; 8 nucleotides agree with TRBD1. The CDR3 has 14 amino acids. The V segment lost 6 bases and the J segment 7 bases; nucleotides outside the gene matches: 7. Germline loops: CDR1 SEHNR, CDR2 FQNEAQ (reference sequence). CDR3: CASRSQGGSEKLFF. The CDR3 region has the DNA TGTGCCAGCAGATCACAGGGGGGGAGTGAAAAACTGTTTTTT.

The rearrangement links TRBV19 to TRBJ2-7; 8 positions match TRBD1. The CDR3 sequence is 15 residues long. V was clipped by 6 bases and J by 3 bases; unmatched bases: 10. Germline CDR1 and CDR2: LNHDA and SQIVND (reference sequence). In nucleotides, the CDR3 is TGTGCCAGTAGGGGGTGGACAGGGAAGTACTACGAGCAGTACTTC. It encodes CASRGWTGKYYEQYF.

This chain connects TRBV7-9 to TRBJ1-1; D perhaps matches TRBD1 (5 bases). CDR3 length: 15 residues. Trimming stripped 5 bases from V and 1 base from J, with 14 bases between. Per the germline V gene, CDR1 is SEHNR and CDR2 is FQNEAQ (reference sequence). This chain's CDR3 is CASSPQGGANTEAFF. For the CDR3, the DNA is TGTGCCAGCAGCCCCCAGGGAGGCGCGAACACTGAAGCTTTCTTT.

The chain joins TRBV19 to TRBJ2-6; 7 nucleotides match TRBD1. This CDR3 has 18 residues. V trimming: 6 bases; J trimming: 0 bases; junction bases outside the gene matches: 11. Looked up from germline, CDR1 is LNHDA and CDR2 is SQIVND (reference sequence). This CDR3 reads CASRDPGQRISGANVLTF. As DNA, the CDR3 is TGTGCCAGTAGAGACCCGGGACAGCGAATCTCTGGGGCCAACGTCCTGACTTTC.

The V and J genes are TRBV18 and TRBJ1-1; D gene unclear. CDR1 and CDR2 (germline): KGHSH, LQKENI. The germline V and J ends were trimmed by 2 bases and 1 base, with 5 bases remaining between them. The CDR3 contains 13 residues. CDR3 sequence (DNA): TGTGCCAGCTCACCAGGGCAGAACACTGAAGCTTTCTTT. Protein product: CASSPGQNTEAFF.

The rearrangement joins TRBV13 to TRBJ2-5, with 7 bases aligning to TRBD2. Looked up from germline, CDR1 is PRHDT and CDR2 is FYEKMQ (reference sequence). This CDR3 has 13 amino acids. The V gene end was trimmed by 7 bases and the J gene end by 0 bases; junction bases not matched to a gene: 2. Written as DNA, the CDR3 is TGTGCCAGCACTAGCGGTAACCAAGAGACCCAGTACTTC. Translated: CASTSGNQETQYF.

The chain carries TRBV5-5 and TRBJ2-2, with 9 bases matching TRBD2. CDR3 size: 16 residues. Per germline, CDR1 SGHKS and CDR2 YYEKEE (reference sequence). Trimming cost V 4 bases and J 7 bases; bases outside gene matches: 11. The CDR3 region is CASSRGGGRAIGELFF. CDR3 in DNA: TGTGCCAGCAGCAGGGGGGGCGGGAGGGCCATCGGGGAGCTGTTTTTT.

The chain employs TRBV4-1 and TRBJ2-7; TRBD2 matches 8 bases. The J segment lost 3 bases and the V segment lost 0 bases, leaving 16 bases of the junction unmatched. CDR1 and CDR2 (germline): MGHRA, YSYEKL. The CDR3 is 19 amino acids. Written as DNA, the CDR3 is TGCGCCAGCAGCCAAGATCCAGAATTAGCGGGAAGCAGGCGCTACGAGCAGTACTTC. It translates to CASSQDPELAGSRRYEQYF.

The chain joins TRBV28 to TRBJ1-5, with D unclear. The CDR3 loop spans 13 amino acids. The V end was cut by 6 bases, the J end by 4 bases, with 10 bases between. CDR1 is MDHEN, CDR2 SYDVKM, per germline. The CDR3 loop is CASSPGWNQPQHF. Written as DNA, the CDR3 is TGTGCCAGCAGCCCCGGTTGGAATCAGCCCCAGCATTTT. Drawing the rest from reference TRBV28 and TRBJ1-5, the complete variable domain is DVKVTQSSRYLVKRTGEKVFLECVQDMDHENMFWYRQDPGLGLRLIYFSYDVKMKEKGDIPEGYSVSREKKERFSLILESASTNQTSMYLCASSPGWNQPQHFGDGTRLSIL.

CDR3 protein: CASSSVPFGLAGGLRETQYF. The DNA of the CDR3 is TGCGCCAGCAGTTCCGTCCCTTTTGGACTAGCGGGAGGTTTACGAGAGACCCAGTACTTC. The rearrangement uses TRBV10-1 and TRBJ2-5, with TRBD2 identical over 14 bases. The CDR3 runs 20 residues. Germline CDR1 and CDR2: WNHNN and SYGVQD (reference sequence). V was pared by 5 bases and J by 4 bases, with 18 bases of the junction left unmatched.

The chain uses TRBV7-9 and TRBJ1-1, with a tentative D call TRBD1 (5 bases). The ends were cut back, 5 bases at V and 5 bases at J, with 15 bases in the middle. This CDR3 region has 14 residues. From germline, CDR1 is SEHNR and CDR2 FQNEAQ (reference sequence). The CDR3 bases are TGTGCCAGCAGCCCACGTGTCGCAGGGACTGAAGCTTTCTTT. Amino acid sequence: CASSPRVAGTEAFF.

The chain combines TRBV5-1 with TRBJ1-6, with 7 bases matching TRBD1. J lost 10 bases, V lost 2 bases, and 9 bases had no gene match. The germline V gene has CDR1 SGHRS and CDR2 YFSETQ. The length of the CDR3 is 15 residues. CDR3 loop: CASSFLDRSESPLHF. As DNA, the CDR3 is TGCGCCAGCAGCTTCTTGGACAGGTCGGAATCACCCCTCCACTTT.